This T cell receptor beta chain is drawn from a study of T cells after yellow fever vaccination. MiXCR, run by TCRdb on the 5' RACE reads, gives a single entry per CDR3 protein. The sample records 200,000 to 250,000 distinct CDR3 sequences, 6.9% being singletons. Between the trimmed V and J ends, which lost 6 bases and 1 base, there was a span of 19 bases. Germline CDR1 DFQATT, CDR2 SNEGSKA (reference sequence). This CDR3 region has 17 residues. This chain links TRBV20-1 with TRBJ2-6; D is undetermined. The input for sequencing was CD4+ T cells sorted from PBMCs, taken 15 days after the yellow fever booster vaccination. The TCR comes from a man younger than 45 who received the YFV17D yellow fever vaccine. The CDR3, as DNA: TGCAGTGCCGTGGTAGTGTTGGGCAGATCTGGGGCCAACGTCCTGACTTTC. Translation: CSAVVVLGRSGANVLTF.